The sequence of this T cell receptor beta chain was determined in a study of T cells in narcolepsy. TCRdb keeps only in-frame clones here, not all; method: immunoSEQ multiplex PCR. This table has under 25,000 clones, 84% appearing once. This clone was found a few times. Its antigen is currently unknown. Germline trimming cut 0 bases from V and 4 bases from J; bases unmatched to any gene: 2. Germline CDR1 and CDR2: LNHDA and SQIVND (reference sequence). This CDR3 region has 15 residues. Study findings and constraints: Autoreactive clonotypes reportedly recurred in blood of same and different patients, not controls. In some patient and control memory CD4+ samples, autoreactive clones were absent. HCRT-specific and TRIB2-specific autoreactive clonotypes appeared among same-patient CSF and blood CD4+ clonotypes.

The chain employs TRBV19 and TRBJ2-2; TRBD2 matches at 7 bases. This receptor was identified in a human donor with narcolepsy. Sequencing was performed on CD45RA- memory CD4+ T cells from PBMCs. The CDR3 nucleotides are TGTGCCAGTAGTATAGAGGGGAGGGTCACCGGGGAGCTGTTTTTT. Amino acid sequence: CASSIEGRVTGELFF.